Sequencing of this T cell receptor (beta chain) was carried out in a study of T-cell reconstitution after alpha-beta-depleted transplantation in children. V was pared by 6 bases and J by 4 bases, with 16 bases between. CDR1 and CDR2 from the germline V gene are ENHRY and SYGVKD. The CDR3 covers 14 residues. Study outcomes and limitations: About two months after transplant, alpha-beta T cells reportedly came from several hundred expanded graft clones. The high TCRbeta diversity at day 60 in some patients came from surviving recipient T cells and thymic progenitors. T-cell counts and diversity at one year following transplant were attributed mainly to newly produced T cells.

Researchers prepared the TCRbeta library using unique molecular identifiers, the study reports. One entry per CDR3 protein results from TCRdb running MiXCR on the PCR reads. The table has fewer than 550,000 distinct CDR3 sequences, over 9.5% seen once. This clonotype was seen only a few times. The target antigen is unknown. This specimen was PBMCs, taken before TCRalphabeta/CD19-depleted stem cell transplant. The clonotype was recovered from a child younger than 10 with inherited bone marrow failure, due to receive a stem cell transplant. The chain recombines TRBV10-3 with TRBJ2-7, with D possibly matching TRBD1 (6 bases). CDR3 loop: CAIRSGDLQYEQYF. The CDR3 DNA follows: TGTGCCATCAGGTCAGGGGACCTCCAGTACGAGCAGTACTTC.